One and the same sample provided the 9 T cell receptor beta chains below, sequenced in a study of regulatory T cells in long-lasting Graves disease. Noted time point: persistent/refractory GD, antithyroid drugs over 5 years with positive TRAb. Following extraction of RNA from PBMCs, that RNA was used to make the TCR library. iRepertoire HTBI primers and Arm-PCR of CDR3 regions built TCR beta libraries. Each CDR3 protein is one row after TCRdb ran MiXCR on the multiplex PCR reads. The sample lists 450,000 or so distinct CDR3 sequences; roughly 20% were seen once. The source material was peripheral blood mononuclear cells (PBMCs), sampled when the disease was refractory, from a patient treated with antithyroid drugs. These TCRs come from a female donor with Graves disease.

This clonotype was observed at least ten times. This chain joins TRBV5-1 and TRBJ2-2, with TRBD2 matching 11 bases. J gave up 6 bases and V 9 bases, and 4 bases lay outside the gene matches. This CDR3 contains 13 residues. Germline V gene lookup returns CDR1 SGHRS and CDR2 YFSETQ. CDR3 protein: CATTSGIAGELFF. CDR3 DNA: TGCGCCACGACTAGCGGGATAGCCGGGGAGCTGTTTTTT.

The chain has TRBV4-2 and TRBJ2-7, with D maybe TRBD2 (6 bases). With 2 bases removed from V and 6 bases from J, the gap between germline ends came to 11 bases. The CDR3 is 13 residues long. CDR1 and CDR2 from the germline V gene are LGHNA and YNFKEQ. The CDR3 here is CASSQLLASEQYF. CDR3 DNA sequence: TGTGCCAGCAGCCAATTACTAGCATCCGAGCAGTACTTC.

This clonotype was seen many times. V gene TRBV28 combines with J gene TRBJ2-2; 11 nucleotides match TRBD2. The CDR3 is 16 residues long. The trim removed 5 bases at V and 5 bases at J, leaving 7 bases unmatched. CDR1 and CDR2 from the germline V gene are MDHEN and SYDVKM. For the CDR3, the DNA is TGTGCCAGCAGTATGCCTAGCGGGAGGTTTACCGGGGAGCTGTTTTTT. It yields the protein CASSMPSGRFTGELFF. The complete variable domain, with remaining parts taken from reference TRBV28 and TRBJ2-2, reads DVKVTQSSRYLVKRTGEKVFLECVQDMDHENMFWYRQDPGLGLRLIYFSYDVKMKEKGDIPEGYSVSREKKERFSLILESASTNQTSMYLCASSMPSGRFTGELFFGEGSRLTVL.

This clonotype showed up just a few times. The chain links TRBV5-1 to TRBJ2-5; D is unclear. The V gene lost 5 bases and the J gene lost 5 bases, with 13 bases spanning the gap. Germline values: CDR1 SGHRS, CDR2 YFSETQ. This CDR3 contains 13 residues. The CDR3 here is CASRLALGETQYF. In nucleotides, the CDR3 is TGCGCCAGCAGGCTGGCCCTGGGGGAGACCCAGTACTTC. Full variable domain (outside the CDR3, taken from reference TRBV5-1 and TRBJ2-5): KAGVTQTPRYLIKTRGQQVTLSCSPISGHRSVSWYQQTPGQGLQFLFEYFSETQRNKGNFPGRFSGRQFSNSRSEMNVSTLELGDSALYLCASRLALGETQYFGPGTRLLVL.

The rearrangement links TRBV27 to TRBJ2-7; maybe TRBD2 (6 bases). The CDR3 spans 16 residues. Germline values: CDR1 MNHEY, CDR2 SMNVEV (reference sequence). V lost 4 bases, J lost 7 bases, and 23 bases lay in between. The CDR3 region is CASSYSSGGTLWEQYF. The CDR3 coding sequence is TGTGCCAGCAGTTACTCCTCTGGCGGGACCCTGTGGGAGCAGTACTTC.

This clonotype was found a few times. V gene TRBV5-1 combines with J gene TRBJ2-3, with a tentative D call TRBD2 (6 bases). The CDR3 has 14 residues. V was clipped by 6 bases and J by 3 bases, with 14 bases between them. Germline values: CDR1 SGHRS, CDR2 YFSETQ. CDR3 sequence (DNA): TGCGCCAGCACCTTCGCGGGGCGAACAGATACGCAGTATTTT. Protein product: CASTFAGRTDTQYF.

This clonotype appeared many times. This sequence joins TRBV24-1 and TRBJ2-5; D is unclear. Trimming took off 4 bases at V and 5 bases at J, with 10 bases between the two ends. Germline V gives CDR1 KGHDR, CDR2 SFDVKD. The CDR3 runs to 13 residues. This chain's CDR3 is CATSEGVSETQYF. The CDR3 nucleotides are TGTGCCACCAGTGAAGGCGTATCCGAGACCCAGTACTTC.

The CDR3 region has the DNA TGTGCCAGCAGCTTGGCTAGCGGGAGGGAGTACACCGGGGAGCTGTTTTTT. Translating gives CASSLASGREYTGELFF. The V and J genes are TRBV5-4 and TRBJ2-2, with 12 nucleotides matching TRBD2. The CDR3 length is 17 residues. Germline loops: CDR1 SGHNT, CDR2 YYREEE (reference sequence). Trimming removed 0 bases from V and 3 bases from J; junction bases left unmatched: 3.

The chain combines TRBV6-2 or TRBV6-3 with TRBJ1-1, with D uncertain. Trimming pared 0 bases from V and 7 bases from J, leaving 18 bases between. The CDR3 runs to 16 residues. From germline, CDR1 is MNHEY and CDR2 SVGEGT. CDR3 sequence reads: CASSYSVRPPTLEAFF. Here the CDR3 DNA reads TGTGCCAGCAGTTACTCGGTCAGGCCTCCTACCCTTGAAGCTTTCTTT.